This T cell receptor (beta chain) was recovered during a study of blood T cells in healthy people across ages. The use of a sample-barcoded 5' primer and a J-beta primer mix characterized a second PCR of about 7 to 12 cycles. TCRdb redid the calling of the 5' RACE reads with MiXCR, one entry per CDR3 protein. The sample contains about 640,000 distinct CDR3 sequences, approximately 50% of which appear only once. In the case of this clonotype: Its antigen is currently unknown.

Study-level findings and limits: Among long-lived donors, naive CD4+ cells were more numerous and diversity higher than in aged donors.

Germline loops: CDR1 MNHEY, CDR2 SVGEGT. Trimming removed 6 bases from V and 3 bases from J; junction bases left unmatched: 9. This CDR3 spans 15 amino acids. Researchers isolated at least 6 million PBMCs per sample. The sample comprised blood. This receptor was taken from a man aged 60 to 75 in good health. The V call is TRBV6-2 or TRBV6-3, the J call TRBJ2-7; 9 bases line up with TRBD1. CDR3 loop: CASSSETGGYYEQYF. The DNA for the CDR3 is TGTGCCAGCAGCTCCGAAACAGGGGGCTACTACGAGCAGTACTTC.